These 10 T cell receptor beta chains came from one sample sequenced in a study of long-term antiretroviral therapy in people with HIV. It was version v3.0 of the immunoSEQ assay that was run at survey level. The table came from immunoSEQ multiplex PCR; TCRdb's copy has only in-frame clones and leaves some out. The table lists some 18,000 clones, about 87% of them singletons. Specimen: unsorted PBMCs, collected 2.1 years after starting antiretroviral therapy. The source is a man between 18 and 29 years old with HIV.

The chain recombines TRBV6-5 with TRBJ2-2; D is possibly TRBD2 (7 bases). This CDR3 is 15 amino acids long. CDR1 and CDR2 (germline): MNHEY, SVGAGI. Trimming cost V 2 bases and J 3 bases, with 10 bases left between them. The CDR3 protein is CASSYRGGDTGELFF. CDR3 in DNA: TGTGCCAGCAGTTACAGGGGGGGAGACACCGGGGAGCTGTTTTTT.

The chain uses TRBV4-1 and TRBJ1-2; 7 bases are shared with TRBD1. The germline V gene encodes CDR1 MGHRA and CDR2 YSYEKL. V was pared by 3 bases and J by 5 bases, with 18 bases of the junction left unmatched. The CDR3 is made up of 18 amino acids. The CDR3 DNA is TGCGCCAGCAGCCATTTTGTTAGAAAACGACAGGGACAATATGGCTACACCTTC. Its translation: CASSHFVRKRQGQYGYTF.

The chain has TRBV13 and TRBJ2-3, with D possibly matching TRBD1 (6 bases). V was cut by 4 bases and J by 5 bases, with 13 bases left in between. Looked up from germline, CDR1 is PRHDT and CDR2 is FYEKMQ (reference sequence). This CDR3 is 14 amino acids long. This chain's CDR3 is CASSSRTEGDTQYF. As DNA, the CDR3 is TGTGCCAGCAGCTCCCGGACAGAAGGAGATACGCAGTATTTT.

The chain links TRBV25-1 to TRBJ2-1, with 7 bases fitting TRBD1. This CDR3 spans 16 amino acids. Losses at the gene ends were 7 bases for V and 0 bases for J; bases not matched to a gene: 9. Germline V gene sequence: CDR1 MGHDK, CDR2 SYGVNS. The CDR3 loop is CASTKGTASSYNEQFF. CDR3 nucleotides: TGTGCCAGCACAAAAGGGACAGCTTCCTCCTACAATGAGCAGTTCTTC.

The rearrangement uses TRBV18 and TRBJ1-1; D gene ambiguous. Germline lookup yields CDR1 KGHSH and CDR2 LQKENI. V was trimmed by 6 bases and J by 0 bases, leaving 2 bases between them. This CDR3 is built from 11 residues. This chain's CDR3 is CASSMNTEAFF. In nucleotides, the CDR3 is TGTGCCAGCTCCATGAACACTGAAGCTTTCTTT.

The chain employs TRBV5-1 and TRBJ1-5; 9 positions match TRBD1. The J segment lost 3 bases and the V segment lost 4 bases, leaving 5 bases of the junction unmatched. The germline V gene encodes CDR1 SGHRS and CDR2 YFSETQ. The CDR3 is made up of 15 amino acids. In DNA, the CDR3 is TGCGCCAGCAGCCCGGGACAGGGCCCCAATCAGCCCCAGCATTTT. It is translated as CASSPGQGPNQPQHF.

This chain uses TRBV7-8 with TRBJ2-7; 7 bases are a match to TRBD2. The V segment lost 5 bases and the J segment 0 bases; nucleotides outside the gene matches: 13. This CDR3 region has 17 residues. Germline V gene sequence: CDR1 SGHVS, CDR2 FQNEAQ. CDR3 in DNA: TGTGCCAGCAGCGGTGGTACGAGCGGGGACCCCTCCTACGAGCAGTACTTC. Translating it yields CASSGGTSGDPSYEQYF.

This sequence joins TRBV27 and TRBJ2-1; 11 positions match TRBD2. Trimming removed 3 bases from V and 10 bases from J; junction bases left unmatched: 14. CDR3 length equals 17 residues. Germline-derived CDR1 and CDR2 are MNHEY and SMNVEV (reference sequence). This CDR3 is CASSFLPGTSGFQEQFF. In nucleotides, the CDR3 is TGTGCCAGCAGTTTTCTTCCAGGGACTAGCGGCTTTCAAGAGCAGTTCTTC.

The genes are TRBV9 and TRBJ2-7, with TRBD2 matching over 9 bases. V was clipped by 0 bases and J by 3 bases; unmatched bases: 4. CDR1 is SGDLS, CDR2 YYNGEE, per germline. The CDR3 loop spans 15 amino acids. The chain's CDR3 is CASSVGLAGDYEQYF. As DNA, the CDR3 is TGTGCCAGCAGCGTAGGATTAGCGGGAGACTACGAGCAGTACTTC.

The V and J genes are TRBV7-8 and TRBJ2-2; D is undetermined. The CDR3 totals 14 residues. V was pared by 7 bases and J by 1 base, with 10 bases between. Germline loops: CDR1 SGHVS, CDR2 FQNEAQ. In nucleotides, the CDR3 is TGTGCCAGCATCAGGACGGAGAACACCGGGGAGCTGTTTTTT. Protein product: CASIRTENTGELFF.